Listed below are T cell receptor beta chains from one sample, sequenced in a study of OX40 agonist ivuxolimab in advanced cancers. Measured with immunoSEQ multiplex PCR; TCRdb has only the in-frame clones, and not every one. The top ten clones hold 25% to 30% of a sample with 20,000 to 25,000 clones, around 80% of them seen once. The sample in question was CD4+ or CD8+ T cells sorted from blood, obtained in a trial of the OX40 agonist ivuxolimab. The receptors come from an adult with an advanced solid tumor such as melanoma, head and neck, liver or kidney cancer. CDR3s include the opening cysteine and the closing phenylalanine or tryptophan. D genes are given only for firm matches. The size of a clone is reported for some rows only, either as once, few or many, or as a class for expanded clones.

>NA|NA|TRBV28|TRBJ2-7
TGTGCCAGCAGTACACAGAGCTCCTACGAGCAGTACTTC
CASSTQSSYEQYF
>NA|TRBD2|TRBV6-5|TRBJ2-1
TGTGCCAGCAGTTATGTGACTAGCGGGCCGTACAATGAGCAGTTCTTC
CASSYVTSGPYNEQFF
>NA|NA|TRBV27|TRBJ1-1
TGTGCCAGCAGTTTATCGCCGGGGTTTAGGAACACTGAAGCTTTCTTT
CASSLSPGFRNTEAFF
>NA|NA|TRBV19|TRBJ1-1
TGTGCCAGTAGTATCGGGGGAAGATACACTGAAGCTTTCTTT
CASSIGGRYTEAFF
>NA|NA|TRBV6-4|TRBJ2-7
TGTGCCAGCAGTGCTCGGGAGTCCGACGAGCAGTACTTC
CASSARESDEQYF
>NA|TRBD1|TRBV6-6|TRBJ2-7
TGTGCCAGCGCATCGACAGGGATCGAGCAGTACTTC
CASASTGIEQYF
>once|NA|TRBV27|TRBJ2-7
TGTGCCTGCAGTAGAGCGGGACAGATCTACGAGCAGTACTTC
CACSRAGQIYEQYF
>once|NA|TRBV28|TRBJ2-3
TGTGCCAGCAGTTTAGTGGGAGGCGCAGATACGCAGTATTTT
CASSLVGGADTQYF
>NA|NA|TRBV4-2|TRBJ2-1
TGTGCCAGCAGCCAATTGGGACCCCCCTACAATGAGCAGTTCTTC
CASSQLGPPYNEQFF
>NA|TRBD1|TRBV23-1|TRBJ2-3
TGCGCCAGCAGTCAATCTGGGACAGGCACAGATACGCAGTATTTT
CASSQSGTGTDTQYF
>NA|NA|TRBV30|TRBJ2-2
TGTGCCTGGAGTGTCGGGGGGGAGCTGTTTTTT
CAWSVGGELFF
>once|TRBD1|TRBV19|TRBJ2-7
TGTGCCAGTAGTATTGGGTTTCGAGACAGGGGTGTTGACGAGCAGTACTTC
CASSIGFRDRGVDEQYF
>NA|NA|TRBV15|TRBJ1-1
TGTGCCACCAGCGGGCGGGGGGCCGGTGAAGCTTTCTTT
CATSGRGAGEAFF
>NA|TRBD2|TRBV6-6|TRBJ2-2
TGTGCCAGCAGTTACGGGCTAGCGGGGAACACCGGGGAGCTGTTTTTT
CASSYGLAGNTGELFF
>NA|NA|TRBV6-5|TRBJ2-1
TGTGCCAGCAGTTACTCGAGTCCTGTCGACTACAATGAGCAGTTCTTC
CASSYSSPVDYNEQFF
>NA|NA|TRBV7-9|TRBJ2-1
TGTGCCAGCAGCTTTGTCGGACTCGGCTACAATGAGCAGTTCTTC
CASSFVGLGYNEQFF
>NA|TRBD1|TRBV28|TRBJ2-7
TGTGCCAGCACGTCGTGGGACAGCTCCTACGAGCAGTACTTC
CASTSWDSSYEQYF
>NA|TRBD2|TRBV19|TRBJ2-1
TGTGCCAGTAGTATAAGGGCCAGCGGGAGGGCCTACAATGAGCAGTTCTTC
CASSIRASGRAYNEQFF
>NA|NA|TRBV28|TRBJ1-2
TGTGCCAGCAGCCCCGGGGGGGCAAGGGGCTACACCTTC
CASSPGGARGYTF
>NA|NA|TRBV5-4|TRBJ2-7
TGTGCCAGCAGCTTACGGGACGGATCCTACGAGCAGTACTTC
CASSLRDGSYEQYF
>NA|NA|TRBV6-1|TRBJ1-2
TGTGCCAGCAGTTCCCACCCCAACTATGGCTACACCTTC
CASSSHPNYGYTF
>NA|NA|TRBV19|TRBJ1-5
TGTGCCCCTCTCCGGGGCTCCAATCAGCCCCAGCATTTT
CAPLRGSNQPQHF
>NA|NA|TRBV7-2|TRBJ1-1
TGTGCCAGCAGCTTAGCGACCGGGATGAACACTGAAGCTTTCTTT
CASSLATGMNTEAFF